The 31 T cell receptor beta chains listed next were all sequenced from one sample in a study of OX40 agonist ivuxolimab in advanced cancers. Clones were sequenced by immunoSEQ multiplex PCR, and TCRdb holds only the in-frame ones, with some missing. The data show 66,000 or so clones, approximately 83% seen once. Sequencing used CD4+ or CD8+ T cells sorted from blood, obtained in a trial of the OX40 agonist ivuxolimab. The source of these receptors is an adult with an advanced solid tumor such as melanoma, head and neck, liver or kidney cancer.

The chain couples TRBV10-3 to TRBJ2-2; D possibly matches TRBD1 or TRBD2 (7 bases each). The CDR3 length is 14 residues. In germline, CDR1 is ENHRY, CDR2 SYGVKD. The V gene lost 9 bases and the J gene lost 6 bases, with 17 bases spanning the gap. The CDR3 loop reads CAIQGGGAAGELFF. For the CDR3, the DNA is TGTGCCATTCAGGGAGGGGGCGCGGCCGGGGAGCTGTTTTTT.

On this clone itself: The junction differs from germline at one of its ends, possibly a read error. The chain employs TRBV7-7 and TRBJ2-5; unclear D gene. The CDR3 has 13 residues. Germline CDR1 reads SSHAT; CDR2 reads FNYEAQ (reference sequence). Here the CDR3 reads CASSLIPTETQYF. CDR3 sequence (DNA): TGTGCTAGCAGCTTAATCCCCACAGAGACCCAGTACTTC.

This chain uses TRBV27 with TRBJ2-7, with TRBD2 matching over 10 bases. The junction had 14 bases not matched to a gene; V was cut back by 5 bases and J by 1 base. The CDR3 length is 18 residues. Germline CDR1 reads MNHEY; CDR2 reads SMNVEV (reference sequence). The CDR3 is CASSPKPFLAGESYEQYF. In DNA form, the CDR3 reads TGTGCCAGCAGTCCAAAACCCTTTCTAGCGGGGGAGTCCTACGAGCAGTACTTC.

The rearrangement uses TRBV10-3 and TRBJ2-5; 10 nucleotides agree with TRBD1. V lost 5 bases and J lost 5; bases outside the gene matches: 8. Germline assignment: CDR1 ENHRY and CDR2 SYGVKD. The length of the CDR3 is 15 residues. In DNA, the CDR3 is TGTGCCATCAGTATGCCGGGACAGGGGATGGAGACCCAGTACTTC. It codes for CAISMPGQGMETQYF.

This chain joins TRBV28 and TRBJ1-6, with D perhaps TRBD1 (6 bases). From germline, CDR1 is MDHEN and CDR2 SYDVKM. The CDR3 runs to 16 residues. V lost 1 base and J lost 4, with 11 bases in between. The CDR3 DNA is TGTGCCAGCAGTTTATTAGGGGGAAATTATAATTCACCCCTCCACTTT. Its translation is CASSLLGGNYNSPLHF.

V usage is TRBV19 and J usage is TRBJ2-5; D is perhaps TRBD1 (6 bases). The CDR3 is 14 residues long. Germline CDR1 is LNHDA and CDR2 is SQIVND (reference sequence). V gave up 5 bases and J gave up 3 bases, with 13 bases separating them. CDR3 DNA sequence: TGTGCCAGTAGTTTTACAGGGTTAGAAGAGACCCAGTACTTC. Protein product: CASSFTGLEETQYF.

V usage is TRBV6-1 and J usage is TRBJ2-7, with TRBD2 matching over 8 bases. The CDR3 runs 14 residues. Germline V CDR1 and CDR2: MNHNS, SASEGT. The V and J ends lost 6 bases and 5 bases, in that order; junction bases with no gene match: 9. The CDR3 nucleotides are TGTGCCAGCAGCAACAGCGGGGGCTCACACGAGCAGTACTTC. It codes for CASSNSGGSHEQYF.

The chain has TRBV6-6 and TRBJ1-1, with D possibly being TRBD1 (5 bases). Germline V gives CDR1 MNHNY, CDR2 SVGAGI (reference sequence). The CDR3 runs 14 residues. Trimming took 2 bases from V and 1 from J, leaving 8 bases between them. CDR3 amino acids: CASSYPGGNTEAFF. The DNA of the CDR3 is TGTGCCAGCAGTTACCCGGGGGGGAACACTGAAGCTTTCTTT.

This clone has only one observation. V is TRBV5-1 and J is TRBJ1-2, with no clear D. The CDR3 consists of 14 residues. Germline V lookup: CDR1 SGHRS, CDR2 YFSETQ. Trimming pared 2 bases from V and 4 bases from J, leaving 12 bases between. The CDR3 protein is CASSFEGVLYGYTF. The CDR3 bases are TGCGCCAGCAGCTTCGAGGGAGTCCTCTATGGCTACACCTTC.

The chain is built from TRBV10-3 and TRBJ2-3; TRBD2 matches at 7 bases. The CDR3 has 13 amino acids. Losses at the gene ends were 6 bases for V and 6 bases for J; bases not matched to a gene: 6. CDR1 and CDR2 (germline): ENHRY, SYGVKD. The CDR3 DNA sequence: TGTGCCATCAGAGACGGGGGGTCGGATACGCAGTATTTT. Residues: CAIRDGGSDTQYF.

The chain uses TRBV2 and TRBJ1-2, with TRBD1 identical over 8 bases. The germline gives CDR1 SNHLY, CDR2 FYNNEI. The V gene end was trimmed by 0 bases and the J gene end by 7 bases; junction bases not matched to a gene: 4. The CDR3 covers 14 residues. CDR3 DNA sequence: TGTGCCAGCAGTGAAGCAACAGGGGGTACTGGCTACACCTTC. This encodes CASSEATGGTGYTF.

The chain joins TRBV7-6 to TRBJ2-1; TRBD2 matches at 13 bases. The V gene end was trimmed by 5 bases and the J gene end by 6 bases; junction bases not matched to a gene: 1. The CDR3 is made up of 14 amino acids. CDR1 is SGHVS and CDR2 is FNYEAQ in the germline V gene. DNA for the CDR3: TGTGCCAGCAGCGGACTAGCGGGGGCCAATGAGCAGTTCTTC. It specifies CASSGLAGANEQFF. The full variable domain, rest sourced from reference TRBV7-6 and TRBJ2-1, is GAGVSQSPRYKVTKRGQDVALRCDPISGHVSLYWYRQALGQGPEFLTYFNYEAQQDKSGLPNDRFSAERPEGSISTLTIQRTEQRDSAMYRCASSGLAGANEQFFGPGTRLTVL.

This clone is a singleton in its sample. The CDR3, as DNA: TGTGCCAGCAGCTTGTCTCCGGGGGCCCCAGGAGGCAATCAGCCCCAGCATTTT. Encoded protein: CASSLSPGAPGGNQPQHF. The J gene is TRBJ1-5, the V gene TRBV5-8; D is perhaps TRBD1 (6 bases). The germline V and J ends were trimmed by 1 base and 2 bases, with 19 bases remaining between them. The CDR3 loop spans 18 amino acids. Per germline, CDR1 SGHTS and CDR2 YDEGEE.

This sequence joins TRBV19 and TRBJ1-3, with unresolved D. V lost 6 bases to trimming and J lost 4 bases, with 10 bases between them. CDR1 LNHDA and CDR2 SQIVND come from the germline V gene (reference sequence). CDR3 size: 13 residues. The DNA of the CDR3 is TGTGCCAGTAGCGGGCTCTCGGGAAACACCATATATTTT. This encodes CASSGLSGNTIYF.

This clone occurred once. CDR3 in amino acids: CASSLVQRGTDTQYF. The CDR3 nucleotides read TGTGCCAGCAGCTTGGTCCAGCGGGGCACAGATACGCAGTATTTT. The chain carries TRBV5-4 and TRBJ2-3; maybe TRBD2 (6 bases). The CDR3 has 15 residues. Germline CDR1 is SGHNT and CDR2 is YYREEE (reference sequence). V was trimmed by 0 bases and J by 1 base, leaving 9 bases between them.

This clone was observed a single time. The CDR3 spells CASSLDGGEETQYF. In nucleotides, the CDR3 is TGTGCCAGCAGCTTAGATGGAGGGGAAGAGACCCAGTACTTC. The chain links TRBV7-2 to TRBJ2-5, with a tentative D call TRBD2 (6 bases). V was trimmed by 1 base and J by 3 bases, leaving 9 bases between them. This CDR3 contains 14 residues. Germline-derived CDR1 and CDR2 are SGHTA and FQGNSA.

The chain employs TRBV9 and TRBJ1-2; TRBD1 agrees at 7 bases. There are 17 residues in the CDR3. Per the germline V gene, CDR1 is SGDLS and CDR2 is YYNGEE. J lost 2 bases, V lost 4 bases, and 14 bases had no gene match. The CDR3 region is CASSPQGRGPRNYGYTF. The CDR3 region has the DNA TGTGCCAGCAGCCCCCAGGGAAGGGGGCCTCGGAACTATGGCTACACCTTC.

This sequence joins TRBV11-2 and TRBJ2-7; 9 nucleotides align to TRBD1. V was clipped by 2 bases and J by 13 bases; unmatched bases: 6. Germline V CDR1 and CDR2: SGHAT, FQNNGV. The CDR3 is made up of 12 amino acids. CDR3 sequence (DNA): TGTGCCAGCAGCTTAATGGGACAGGGTGTATACTTC. As protein: CASSLMGQGVYF.

This clone showed up just once. This chain joins TRBV15 and TRBJ2-3; 8 bases are shared with TRBD1. This CDR3 region has 15 residues. Trimming cost V 5 bases and J 2 bases; bases outside gene matches: 6. In germline, CDR1 is LNHNV, CDR2 YYDKDF (reference sequence). The CDR3 loop reads CATSDMTGATDTQYF. For the CDR3, the DNA is TGTGCCACCAGCGACATGACAGGGGCCACAGATACGCAGTATTTT. The complete variable domain, with remaining parts taken from reference TRBV15 and TRBJ2-3, reads DAMVIQNPRYQVTQFGKPVTLSCSQTLNHNVMYWYQQKSSQAPKLLFHYYDKDFNNEADTPDNFQSRRPNTSFCFLDIRSPGLGDTAMYLCATSDMTGATDTQYFGPGTRLTVL.

This CDR3 reads CASSRTGGEQYF. The CDR3 bases are TGTGCCAGCAGCCGTACAGGGGGCGAGCAGTACTTC. The genes are TRBV4-2 and TRBJ2-7; 8 bases are a match to TRBD1. V lost 4 bases, J lost 6 bases, and 2 bases stayed unmatched. Looked up from germline, CDR1 is LGHNA and CDR2 is YNFKEQ. The CDR3 is 12 amino acids.

The rearrangement joins TRBV28 to TRBJ1-2; 7 bases map to TRBD1. Germline CDR1 MDHEN, CDR2 SYDVKM. With V trimmed by 5 bases and J by 0 bases, 9 bases remained unmatched. The CDR3 has 16 amino acids. Written as DNA, the CDR3 is TGTGCCAGCAGTCCCCGCGGGACAGTATCTAACTATGGCTACACCTTC. Its protein is CASSPRGTVSNYGYTF.

The chain links TRBV5-1 to TRBJ2-7; D call uncertain. The CDR3 extends over 14 amino acids. In germline, CDR1 is SGHRS, CDR2 YFSETQ. The V and J ends lost 4 bases and 5 bases respectively, with 16 bases between them. CDR3 sequence reads: CASSPGSGWNEQYF. The CDR3 region has the DNA TGCGCCAGCAGCCCTGGGTCCGGGTGGAACGAGCAGTACTTC.

The rearrangement joins TRBV7-9 to TRBJ2-3; D is unclear. Trimming left V 4 bases short and J 2 bases short, with 19 bases between. The CDR3 has 17 residues. In germline, CDR1 is SEHNR, CDR2 FQNEAQ (reference sequence). In DNA, the CDR3 is TGTGCCAGCAGCTCAACCTTGGACGGAACCTTCACAGATACGCAGTATTTT. This translates into CASSSTLDGTFTDTQYF. The variable domain in full, with the rest retrieved from reference TRBV7-9 and TRBJ2-3, is DTGVSQNPRHKITKRGQNVTFRCDPISEHNRLYWYRQTLGQGPEFLTYFQNEAQLEKSRLLSDRFSAERPKGSFSTLEIQRTEQGDSAMYLCASSSTLDGTFTDTQYFGPGTRLTVL.

The rearrangement joins TRBV7-6 to TRBJ1-4, with 7 bases identical to TRBD1. V lost 0 bases to trimming and J lost 7 bases; unmatched junction nucleotides: 14. Per the germline V gene, CDR1 is SGHVS and CDR2 is FNYEAQ. The CDR3 extends over 18 amino acids. CDR3 sequence: CASSLAGGGVPTLEKLFF. CDR3 nucleotide sequence: TGTGCCAGCAGCTTAGCAGGGGGCGGGGTGCCCACCCTTGAAAAACTGTTTTTT.

CDR3 in amino acids: CASSLSQGEQYF. CDR3 DNA sequence: TGTGCCAGCAGTTTATCTCAGGGCGAGCAGTACTTC. The rearrangement joins TRBV27 to TRBJ2-7, with D perhaps TRBD1 (5 bases). Trimming cost V 0 bases and J 6 bases, with 6 bases left between them. This CDR3 has 12 amino acids. Germline assignment: CDR1 MNHEY and CDR2 SMNVEV (reference sequence).

The V gene is TRBV7-9, the J gene TRBJ1-1; the D is unclear. Trimming removed 1 base from V and 7 bases from J, with 16 bases in between. The V gene's germline CDR1 is SEHNR and CDR2 FQNEAQ (reference sequence). There are 15 residues in the CDR3. CDR3 residues: CASSLGQAGKSEAFF. CDR3 bases: TGTGCCAGCAGCTTAGGACAAGCAGGCAAGAGTGAAGCTTTCTTT.

The chain employs TRBV5-1 and TRBJ1-1; no clear D. The germline V gene has CDR1 SGHRS and CDR2 YFSETQ. This CDR3 is 13 amino acids long. The germline V and J ends were trimmed by 0 bases and 8 bases, with 11 bases remaining between them. The CDR3 bases are TGCGCCAGCAGCTTGGAAGGAGCCGGAGAAGCTTTCTTT. Protein sequence: CASSLEGAGEAFF.

The chain links TRBV19 to TRBJ2-5; TRBD2 might be the D (5 bases). V was cut by 3 bases and J by 9 bases, with 14 bases left in between. Germline loops: CDR1 LNHDA, CDR2 SQIVND (reference sequence). The CDR3 has 13 amino acids. The CDR3, as DNA: TGTGCCAGTAGTATCGGCGGCCTCGGGGCCCAGTACTTC. It is translated as CASSIGGLGAQYF.

This clone was seen a handful of times. The gene calls are TRBV19 and TRBJ1-6; tentatively, D is TRBD1 (5 bases). V was cut by 7 bases and J by 10 bases, with 17 bases left in between. There are 14 residues in the CDR3. Germline V lookup: CDR1 LNHDA, CDR2 SQIVND (reference sequence). DNA for the CDR3: TGTGCCAGTACCGAAAGTGGTAAGGGGTCACCCCTCCACTTT. Translation gives CASTESGKGSPLHF.

The chain has TRBV5-1 and TRBJ1-2; 10 bases align to TRBD1. The germline V gene has CDR1 SGHRS and CDR2 YFSETQ. Unmatched junction bases numbered 6, after V lost 0 bases and J lost 7 bases. This CDR3 has 15 residues. The CDR3 DNA sequence: TGCGCCAGCAGCTTGGGGGGACAGGGGAGTGGTGGCTACACCTTC. Protein product: CASSLGGQGSGGYTF.

This chain joins TRBV11-2 and TRBJ1-6; no definite D call. This CDR3 is 14 amino acids long. V was shortened by 6 bases and J by 0 bases, with 6 bases between the two germline ends. Germline CDR1 and CDR2: SGHAT and FQNNGV. The CDR3 reads CASRYFSYNSPLHF. DNA of the CDR3: TGTGCCAGCAGATATTTCTCCTATAATTCACCCCTCCACTTT.